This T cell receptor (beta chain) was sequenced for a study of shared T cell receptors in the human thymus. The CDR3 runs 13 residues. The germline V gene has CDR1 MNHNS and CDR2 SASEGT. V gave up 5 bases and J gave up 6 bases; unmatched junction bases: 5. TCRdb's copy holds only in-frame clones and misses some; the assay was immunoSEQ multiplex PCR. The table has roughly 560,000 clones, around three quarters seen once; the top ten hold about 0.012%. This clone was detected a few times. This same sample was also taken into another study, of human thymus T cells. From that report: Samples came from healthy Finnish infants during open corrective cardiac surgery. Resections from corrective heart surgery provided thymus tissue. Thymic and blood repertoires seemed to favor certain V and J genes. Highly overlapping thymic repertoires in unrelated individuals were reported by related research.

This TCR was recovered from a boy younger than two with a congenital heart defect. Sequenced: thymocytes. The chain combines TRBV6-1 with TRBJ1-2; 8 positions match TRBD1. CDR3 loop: CASSLDREDGYTF. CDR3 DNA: TGTGCCAGCAGTTTGGACAGGGAGGATGGCTACACCTTC.